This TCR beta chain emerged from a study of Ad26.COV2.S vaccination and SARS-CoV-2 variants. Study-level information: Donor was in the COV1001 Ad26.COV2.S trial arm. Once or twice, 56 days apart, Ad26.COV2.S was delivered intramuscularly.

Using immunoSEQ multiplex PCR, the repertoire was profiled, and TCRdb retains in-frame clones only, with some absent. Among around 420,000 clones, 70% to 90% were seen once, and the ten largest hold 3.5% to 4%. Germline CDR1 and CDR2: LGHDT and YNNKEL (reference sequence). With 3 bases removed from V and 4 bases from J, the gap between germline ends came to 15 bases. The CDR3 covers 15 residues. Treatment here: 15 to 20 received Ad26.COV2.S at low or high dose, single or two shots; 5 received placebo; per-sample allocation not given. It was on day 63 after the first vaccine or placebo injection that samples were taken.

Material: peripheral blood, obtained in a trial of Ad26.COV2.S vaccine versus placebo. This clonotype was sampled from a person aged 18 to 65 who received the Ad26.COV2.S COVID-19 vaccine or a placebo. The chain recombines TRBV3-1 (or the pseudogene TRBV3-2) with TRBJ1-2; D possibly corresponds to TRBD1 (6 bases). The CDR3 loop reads CASSHELQGVYGYTF. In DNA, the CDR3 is TGTGCCAGCAGCCATGAATTACAGGGTGTCTATGGCTACACCTTC.